The present T cell receptor (beta chain) was sequenced within a study of blood T cell repertoires in COVID-19. Study overall: Acute and convalescent COVID-19 samples came from the United States, Italy and Spain. PBMCs, B-cell-depleted T cells, or T cells were the source of the cDNA or gDNA that made up the material.

Only in-frame clones appear in the TCRdb table, and some are missing; sequencing was by immunoSEQ multiplex PCR. The sample has tens of thousands of clones, roughly 70% seen once; the top ten hold about 2.5%. The CDR3 contains 15 residues. Per the germline V gene, CDR1 is LNHDA and CDR2 is SQIVND (reference sequence). Trimming pared 8 bases from V and 3 bases from J, leaving 17 bases between. Input material: peripheral blood. The chain links TRBV19 to TRBJ1-5; TRBD1 might be the D (6 bases). The sequence was collected from a human donor with acute or convalescent COVID-19. The donor label of this sample is uncertain. The CDR3 sequence: CASRTEAPHNQPQHF. As DNA, the CDR3 is TGTGCCAGTCGGACAGAAGCCCCCCACAATCAGCCCCAGCATTTT.